This TCR beta chain was recovered during a study of cytotoxic CD8 clonotypes in ibrutinib-treated CLL. V was shortened by 6 bases and J by 5 bases, with 13 bases between the two germline ends. Looked up from germline, CDR1 is SQVTM and CDR2 is ANQGSEA. This CDR3 comprises 12 residues. Depths of 1 in 200,000 to 1 in 1 million T cells were the sequencing target. The protocol was immunoSEQ multiplex PCR, while the TCRdb copy is restricted to in-frame clones and leaves out a portion. Here the sample spans around 52,000 clones, 55% to 70% being singletons. PBMCs that had been cryopreserved were the source of approximately 1.8 micrograms of genomic DNA for TCR beta libraries.

The chain links TRBV29-1 to TRBJ2-5; D is unclear. Specimen: PBMCs, collected after 24 months of ibrutinib treatment. This TCR was recovered from a human donor with chronic lymphocytic leukemia. The CDR3 DNA reads TGCAGCGTCCTCCGGCTCCCGGAGACCCAGTACTTC. Amino acid sequence: CSVLRLPETQYF.